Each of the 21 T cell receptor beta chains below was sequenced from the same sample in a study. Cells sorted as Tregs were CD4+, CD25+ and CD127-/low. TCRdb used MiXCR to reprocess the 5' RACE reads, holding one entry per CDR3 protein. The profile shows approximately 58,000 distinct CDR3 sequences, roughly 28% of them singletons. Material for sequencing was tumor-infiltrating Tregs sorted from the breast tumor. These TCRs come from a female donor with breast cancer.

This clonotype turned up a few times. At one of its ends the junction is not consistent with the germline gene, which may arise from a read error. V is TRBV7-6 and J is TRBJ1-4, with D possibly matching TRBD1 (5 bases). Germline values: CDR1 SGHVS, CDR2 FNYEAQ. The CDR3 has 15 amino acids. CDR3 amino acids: CAGSLVGGKDEKLFF. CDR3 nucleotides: TGTGCCGGCAGCTTAGTTGGGGGGAAGGATGAAAAACTGTTTTTT.

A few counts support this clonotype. This CDR3 reads CASSPTQAGLNQETQYF. In nucleotides, the CDR3 is TGTGCCAGCAGCCCGACCCAAGCGGGACTAAACCAAGAGACCCAGTACTTC. The chain combines TRBV13 with TRBJ2-5, with 7 bases lining up with TRBD2. J lost 0 bases, V lost 5 bases, and 12 bases had no gene match. The CDR3 totals 17 residues. Per germline, CDR1 PRHDT and CDR2 FYEKMQ (reference sequence).

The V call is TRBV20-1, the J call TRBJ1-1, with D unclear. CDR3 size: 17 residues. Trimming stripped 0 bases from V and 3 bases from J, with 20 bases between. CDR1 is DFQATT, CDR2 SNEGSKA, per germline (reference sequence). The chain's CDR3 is CSAREAQDRIFHTEAFF. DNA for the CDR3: TGCAGTGCTAGAGAGGCCCAAGACCGCATTTTTCACACTGAAGCTTTCTTT.

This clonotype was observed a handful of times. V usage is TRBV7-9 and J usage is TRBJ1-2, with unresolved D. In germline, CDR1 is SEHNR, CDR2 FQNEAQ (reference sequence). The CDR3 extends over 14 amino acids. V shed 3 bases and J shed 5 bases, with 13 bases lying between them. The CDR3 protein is CASSFYGVGYGYTF. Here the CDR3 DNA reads TGTGCCAGCAGCTTCTATGGGGTCGGTTATGGCTACACCTTC.

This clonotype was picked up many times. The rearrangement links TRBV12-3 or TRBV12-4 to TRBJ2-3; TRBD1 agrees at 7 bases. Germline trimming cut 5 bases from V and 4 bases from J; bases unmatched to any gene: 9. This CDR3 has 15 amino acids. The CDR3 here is CASSGDREGADTQYF. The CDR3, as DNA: TGTGCCAGCAGTGGAGACAGGGAAGGGGCAGATACGCAGTATTTT.

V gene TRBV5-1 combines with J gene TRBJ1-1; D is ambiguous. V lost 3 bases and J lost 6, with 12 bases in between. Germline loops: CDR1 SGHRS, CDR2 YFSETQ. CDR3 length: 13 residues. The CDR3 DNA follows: TGCGCCAGCAGCTCGCAGGACCGTTCTGAAGCTTTCTTT. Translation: CASSSQDRSEAFF.

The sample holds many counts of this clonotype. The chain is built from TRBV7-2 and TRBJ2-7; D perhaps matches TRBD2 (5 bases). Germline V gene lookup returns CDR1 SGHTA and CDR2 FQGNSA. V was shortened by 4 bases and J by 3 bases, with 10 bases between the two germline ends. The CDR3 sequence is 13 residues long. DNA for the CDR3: TGTGCCAGCAGCTCAGCGGTAGGCTACGAGCAGTACTTC. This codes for CASSSAVGYEQYF.

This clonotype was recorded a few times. The CDR3 reads CASSQSLAGGLETQYF. The CDR3 region has the DNA TGTGCCAGCAGCCAAAGCCTAGCGGGAGGTTTGGAGACCCAGTACTTC. V gene TRBV4-2 combines with J gene TRBJ2-5; 11 positions agree with TRBD2. V was pared by 2 bases and J by 5 bases, with 7 bases of the junction left unmatched. The CDR3 extends over 16 amino acids. Germline V gives CDR1 LGHNA, CDR2 YNFKEQ.

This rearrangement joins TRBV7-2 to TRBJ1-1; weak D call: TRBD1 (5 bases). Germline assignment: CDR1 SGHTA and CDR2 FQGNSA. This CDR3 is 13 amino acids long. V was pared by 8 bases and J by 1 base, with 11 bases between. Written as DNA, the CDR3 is TGTGCCAGCTCCTGGGGCGGGAACACTGAAGCTTTCTTT. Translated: CASSWGGNTEAFF.

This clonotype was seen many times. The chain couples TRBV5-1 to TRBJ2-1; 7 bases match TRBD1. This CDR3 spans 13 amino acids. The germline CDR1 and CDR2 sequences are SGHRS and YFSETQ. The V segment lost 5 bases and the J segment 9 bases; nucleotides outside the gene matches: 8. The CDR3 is CASRGTVGGEQFF. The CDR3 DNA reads TGCGCCAGCAGAGGGACAGTTGGGGGTGAGCAGTTCTTC.

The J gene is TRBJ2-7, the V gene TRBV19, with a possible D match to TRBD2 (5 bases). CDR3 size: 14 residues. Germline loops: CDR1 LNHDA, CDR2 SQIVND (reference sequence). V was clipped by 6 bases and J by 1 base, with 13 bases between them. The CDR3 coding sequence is TGTGCCAGTAGCCCCGCCTGGAGGTCCTACGAGCAGTACTTC. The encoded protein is CASSPAWRSYEQYF.

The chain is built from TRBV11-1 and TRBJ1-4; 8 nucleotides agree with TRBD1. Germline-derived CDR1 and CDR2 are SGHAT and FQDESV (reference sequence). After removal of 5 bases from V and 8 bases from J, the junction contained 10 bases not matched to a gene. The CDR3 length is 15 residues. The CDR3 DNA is TGTGCCAGCAGCGAAAGGACAGGGAATCGAGAAAAACTGTTTTTT. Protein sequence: CASSERTGNREKLFF.

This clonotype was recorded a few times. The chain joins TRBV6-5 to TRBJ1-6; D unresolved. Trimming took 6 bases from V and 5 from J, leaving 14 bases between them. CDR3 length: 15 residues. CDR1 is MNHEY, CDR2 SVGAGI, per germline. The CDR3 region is CASSPRSCHNSPLHF. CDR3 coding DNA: TGTGCCAGCAGCCCCCGAAGCTGTCATAATTCACCCCTCCACTTT.

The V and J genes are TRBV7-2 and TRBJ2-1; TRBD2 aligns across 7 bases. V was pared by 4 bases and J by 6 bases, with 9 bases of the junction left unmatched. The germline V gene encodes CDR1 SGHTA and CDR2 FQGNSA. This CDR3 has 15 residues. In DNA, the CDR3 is TGTGCCAGCAGCTACCGCTCCGGGACTATCAATGAGCAGTTCTTC. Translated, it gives CASSYRSGTINEQFF.

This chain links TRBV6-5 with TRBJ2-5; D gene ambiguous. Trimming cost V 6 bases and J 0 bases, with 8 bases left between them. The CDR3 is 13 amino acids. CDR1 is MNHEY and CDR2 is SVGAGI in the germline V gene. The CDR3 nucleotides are TGTGCCAGCAGCTCCCACAACCAAGAGACCCAGTACTTC. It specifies CASSSHNQETQYF.

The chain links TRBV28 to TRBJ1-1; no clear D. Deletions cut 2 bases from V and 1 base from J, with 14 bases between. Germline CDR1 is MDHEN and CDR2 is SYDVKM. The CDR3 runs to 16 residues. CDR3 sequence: CASSLAAGAGNTEAFF. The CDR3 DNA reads TGTGCCAGCAGTTTAGCCGCGGGTGCTGGGAACACTGAAGCTTTCTTT.

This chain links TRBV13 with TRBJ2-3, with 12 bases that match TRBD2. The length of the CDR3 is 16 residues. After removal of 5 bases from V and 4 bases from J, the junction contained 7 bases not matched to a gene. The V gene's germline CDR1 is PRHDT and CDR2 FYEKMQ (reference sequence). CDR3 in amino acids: CASSLRLAGVSDTQYF. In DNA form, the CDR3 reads TGTGCCAGCAGCCTAAGACTAGCGGGAGTTTCAGATACGCAGTATTTT.

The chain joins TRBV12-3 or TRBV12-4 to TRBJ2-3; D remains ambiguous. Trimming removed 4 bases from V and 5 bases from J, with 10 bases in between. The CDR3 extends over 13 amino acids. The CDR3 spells CASSSRREDTQYF. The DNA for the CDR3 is TGTGCCAGCAGTTCGAGAAGGGAAGATACGCAGTATTTT.

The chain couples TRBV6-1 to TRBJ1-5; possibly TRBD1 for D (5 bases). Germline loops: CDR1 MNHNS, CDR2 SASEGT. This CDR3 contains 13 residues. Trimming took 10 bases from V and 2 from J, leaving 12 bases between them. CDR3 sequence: CATGGVGNQPQHF. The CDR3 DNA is TGTGCCACCGGGGGGGTGGGCAATCAGCCCCAGCATTTT.

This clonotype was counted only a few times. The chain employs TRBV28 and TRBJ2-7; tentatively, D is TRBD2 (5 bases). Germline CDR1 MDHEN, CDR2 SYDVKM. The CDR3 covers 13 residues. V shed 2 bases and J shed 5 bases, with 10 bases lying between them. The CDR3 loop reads CASSLLGVDEQYF. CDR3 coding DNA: TGTGCCAGCAGTTTACTGGGAGTCGACGAGCAGTACTTC.

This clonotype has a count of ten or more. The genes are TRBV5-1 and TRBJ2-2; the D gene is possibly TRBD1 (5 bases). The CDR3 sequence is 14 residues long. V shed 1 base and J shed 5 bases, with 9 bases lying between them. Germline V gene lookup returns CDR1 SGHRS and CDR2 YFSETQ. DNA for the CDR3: TGCGCCAGCAGCTTGATAGGGGATACCGGGGAGCTGTTTTTT. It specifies CASSLIGDTGELFF.